Each of the 2 T cell receptor beta chains below was sequenced from the same sample in a study of blood T cells in healthy people across ages. Through a sample-barcoded 5' primer and a J-beta primer mix, a second PCR was run for about 6 to 11 cycles. TCRdb reanalysed the 5' RACE reads using MiXCR and keeps one entry per CDR3 protein. Of around 500,000 distinct CDR3 sequences detected, about 27% appear once; the ten largest clones hold approximately 3.5%. These same records also appear under a second study, on T cells of mothers and their children.

Sequenced: blood. The receptors stem from a boy between 2 and 10 years old in good health.

The gene calls are TRBV27 and TRBJ2-2; tentatively, D is TRBD1 (5 bases). Trimming left V 3 bases short and J 3 bases short, with 11 bases between. The CDR3 is 15 amino acids. Germline CDR1 and CDR2: MNHEY and SMNVEV (reference sequence). This CDR3 is CASSFTGFDTGELFF. Written as DNA, the CDR3 is TGTGCCAGCAGTTTCACAGGATTTGACACCGGGGAGCTGTTTTTT.

This clonotype has only a few counts. The rearrangement uses TRBV30 and TRBJ1-1; a possible D gene is TRBD1 (6 bases). Trimming stripped 4 bases from V and 14 bases from J, with 17 bases between. Per germline, CDR1 GTSNPN and CDR2 SVGIG (reference sequence). This CDR3 is built from 11 residues. CDR3 sequence reads: CAWTSGGLGFF. In nucleotides, the CDR3 is TGTGCCTGGACCAGCGGGGGGCTAGGCTTCTTT.